This T cell receptor beta chain was captured in a study of T cell repertoires in cytomegalovirus infection. Looking at the study overall: Through public TCR beta signatures, both CMV infection and matching HLA type were indicated. General study points: CMV-specific TCR beta clonotypes restricted by HLA-C were the ones dominating the ex vivo response. Frequencies of public TCR beta families were cumulated, and this identified carriers of CMV plus the relevant HLA.

Each CDR3 protein gets one entry after TCRdb re-called the reads with MiXCR. In the table there are about 98,000 distinct CDR3 sequences, 15% to 20% of which are singletons. Germline V gives CDR1 SGHVS, CDR2 FQNEAQ. CDR3 length: 15 residues. Deletions cut 1 base from V and 5 bases from J, with 14 bases between. This clonotype was counted ten times or more. Its specificity is unknown. The sample taken for sequencing was PBMCs. The receptor was derived from a human donor in good health (CMV status not recorded). Some clones in this sample may be carry-over from other donors' samples. The chain is built from TRBV7-8 and TRBJ2-5; D perhaps matches TRBD2 (5 bases). The CDR3 loop is CASSLVGDLQETQYF. DNA for the CDR3: TGTGCCAGCAGCTTAGTCGGGGATCTCCAGGAGACCCAGTACTTC.